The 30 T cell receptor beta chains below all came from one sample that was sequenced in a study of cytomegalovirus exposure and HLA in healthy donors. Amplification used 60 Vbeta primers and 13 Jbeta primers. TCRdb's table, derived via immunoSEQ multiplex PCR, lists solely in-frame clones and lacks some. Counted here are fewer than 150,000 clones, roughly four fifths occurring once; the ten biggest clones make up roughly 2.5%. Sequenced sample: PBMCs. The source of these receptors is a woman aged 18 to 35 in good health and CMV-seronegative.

CDR3: CASSLQENTEAFF. The CDR3 coding sequence is TGTGCCAGCAGTTTGCAGGAGAACACTGAAGCTTTCTTT. The chain links TRBV27 to TRBJ1-1, with D unresolved. Germline-derived CDR1 and CDR2 are MNHEY and SMNVEV (reference sequence). Trimming removed 3 bases at V and 1 base at J, with 6 bases between. This CDR3 contains 13 residues.

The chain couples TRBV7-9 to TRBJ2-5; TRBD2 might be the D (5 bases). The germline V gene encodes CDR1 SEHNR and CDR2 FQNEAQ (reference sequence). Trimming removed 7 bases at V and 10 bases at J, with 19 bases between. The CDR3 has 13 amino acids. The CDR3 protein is CASTQREPLDQYF. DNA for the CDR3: TGTGCCAGCACCCAACGAGAGCCACTAGACCAGTACTTC.

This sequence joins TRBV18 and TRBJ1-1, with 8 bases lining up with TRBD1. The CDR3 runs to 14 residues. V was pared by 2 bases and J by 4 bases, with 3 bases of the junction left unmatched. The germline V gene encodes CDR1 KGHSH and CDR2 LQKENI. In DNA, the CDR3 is TGTGCCAGCTCACCAAAAGACAGGGGCACTGAAGCTTTCTTT. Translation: CASSPKDRGTEAFF.

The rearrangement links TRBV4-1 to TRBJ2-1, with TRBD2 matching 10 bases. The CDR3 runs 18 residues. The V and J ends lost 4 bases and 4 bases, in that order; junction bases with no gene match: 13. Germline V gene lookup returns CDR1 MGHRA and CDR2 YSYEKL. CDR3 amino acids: CASSPSTLAGVPYNEQFF. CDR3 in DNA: TGCGCCAGCAGCCCAAGTACTCTAGCGGGAGTGCCGTACAATGAGCAGTTCTTC.

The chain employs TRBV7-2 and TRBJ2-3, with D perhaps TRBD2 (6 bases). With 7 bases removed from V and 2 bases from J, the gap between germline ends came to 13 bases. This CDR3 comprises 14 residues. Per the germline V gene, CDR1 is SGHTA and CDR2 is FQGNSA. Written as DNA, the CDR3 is TGTGCCAGCACCGACTTAGCGGTCACAGATACGCAGTATTTT. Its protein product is CASTDLAVTDTQYF.

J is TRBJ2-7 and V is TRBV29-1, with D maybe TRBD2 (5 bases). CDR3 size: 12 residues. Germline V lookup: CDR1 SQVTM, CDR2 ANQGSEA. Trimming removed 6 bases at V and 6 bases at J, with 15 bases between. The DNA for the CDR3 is TGCAGCGTGGGAGATCGAGATCGCGAGCAGTACTTC. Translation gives CSVGDRDREQYF.

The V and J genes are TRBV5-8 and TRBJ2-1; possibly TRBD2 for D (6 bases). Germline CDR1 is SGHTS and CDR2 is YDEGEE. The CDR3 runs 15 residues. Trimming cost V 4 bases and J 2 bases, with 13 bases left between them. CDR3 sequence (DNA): TGTGCCAGCAGCAGGGGACTGGTCGCCTACAATGAGCAGTTCTTC. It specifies CASSRGLVAYNEQFF.

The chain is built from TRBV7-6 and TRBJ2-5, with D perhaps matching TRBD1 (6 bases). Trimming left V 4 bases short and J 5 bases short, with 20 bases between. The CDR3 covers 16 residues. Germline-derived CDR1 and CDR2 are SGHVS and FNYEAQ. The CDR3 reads CASSSRGGPSMETQYF. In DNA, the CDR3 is TGTGCCAGCAGCTCTCGAGGGGGACCCAGCATGGAGACCCAGTACTTC.

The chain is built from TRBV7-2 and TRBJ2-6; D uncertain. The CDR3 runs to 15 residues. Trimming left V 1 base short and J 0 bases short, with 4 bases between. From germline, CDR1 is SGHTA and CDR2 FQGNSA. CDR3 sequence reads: CASSLVNSGANVLTF. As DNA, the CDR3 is TGTGCCAGCAGCTTAGTAAACTCTGGGGCCAACGTCCTGACTTTC.

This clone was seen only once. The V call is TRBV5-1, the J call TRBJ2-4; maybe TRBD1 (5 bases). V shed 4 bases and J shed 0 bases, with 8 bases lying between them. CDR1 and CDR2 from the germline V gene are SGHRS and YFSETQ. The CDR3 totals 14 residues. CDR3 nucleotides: TGCGCCAGCAGCCTCCAGGGAGCCAAAAACATTCAGTACTTC. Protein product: CASSLQGAKNIQYF.

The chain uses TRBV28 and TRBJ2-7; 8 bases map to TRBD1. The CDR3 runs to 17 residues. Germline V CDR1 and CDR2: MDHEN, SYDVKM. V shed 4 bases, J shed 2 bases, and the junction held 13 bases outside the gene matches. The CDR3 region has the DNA TGTGCCAGCAGTTACCCCTTAACCGGACAGGGAGCCTACGAGCAGTACTTC. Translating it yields CASSYPLTGQGAYEQYF.

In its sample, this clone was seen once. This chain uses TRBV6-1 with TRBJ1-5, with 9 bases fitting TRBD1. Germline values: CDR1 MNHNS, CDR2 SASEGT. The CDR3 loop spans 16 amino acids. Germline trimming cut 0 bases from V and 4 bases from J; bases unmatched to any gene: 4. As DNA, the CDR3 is TGTGCCAGCAGTGAAGCGGGACAGGGAGCAAATCAGCCCCAGCATTTT. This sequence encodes CASSEAGQGANQPQHF.

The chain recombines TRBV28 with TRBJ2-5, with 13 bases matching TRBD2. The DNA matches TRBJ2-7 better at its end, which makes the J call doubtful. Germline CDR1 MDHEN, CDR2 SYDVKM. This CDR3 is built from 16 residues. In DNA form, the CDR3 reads TGTGCCAGCAGTTTGCCCGGACTAGCGGGGGCCTACGAGCAGTACTTC. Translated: CASSLPGLAGAYEQYF.

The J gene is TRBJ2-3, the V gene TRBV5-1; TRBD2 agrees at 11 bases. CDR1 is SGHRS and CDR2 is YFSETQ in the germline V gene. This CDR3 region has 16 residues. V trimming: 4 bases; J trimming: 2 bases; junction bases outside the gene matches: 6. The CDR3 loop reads CASSPLAGGDTDTQYF. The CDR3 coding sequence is TGCGCCAGCAGCCCTCTAGCGGGGGGCGACACAGATACGCAGTATTTT. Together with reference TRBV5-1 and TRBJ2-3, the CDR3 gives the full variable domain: KAGVTQTPRYLIKTRGQQVTLSCSPISGHRSVSWYQQTPGQGLQFLFEYFSETQRNKGNFPGRFSGRQFSNSRSEMNVSTLELGDSALYLCASSPLAGGDTDTQYFGPGTRLTVL.

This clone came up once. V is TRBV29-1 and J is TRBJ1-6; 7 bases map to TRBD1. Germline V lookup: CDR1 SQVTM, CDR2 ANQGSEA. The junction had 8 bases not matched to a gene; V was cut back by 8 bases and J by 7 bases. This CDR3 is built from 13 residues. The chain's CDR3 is CSTGAGGNSPLHF. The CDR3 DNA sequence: TGCAGCACAGGGGCAGGAGGGAATTCACCCCTCCACTTT. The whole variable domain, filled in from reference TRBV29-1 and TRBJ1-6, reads SAVISQKPSRDICQRGTSLTIQCQVDSQVTMMFWYRQQPGQSLTLIATANQGSEATYESGFVIDKFPISRPNLTFSTLTVSNMSPEDSSIYLCSTGAGGNSPLHFGNGTRLTVT.

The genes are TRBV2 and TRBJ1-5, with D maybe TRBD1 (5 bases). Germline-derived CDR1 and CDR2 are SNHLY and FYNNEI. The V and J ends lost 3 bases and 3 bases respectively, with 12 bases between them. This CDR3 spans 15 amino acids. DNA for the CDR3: TGTGCCAGCAGTGAGCTGGGGGGTATCAATCAGCCCCAGCATTTT. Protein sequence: CASSELGGINQPQHF.

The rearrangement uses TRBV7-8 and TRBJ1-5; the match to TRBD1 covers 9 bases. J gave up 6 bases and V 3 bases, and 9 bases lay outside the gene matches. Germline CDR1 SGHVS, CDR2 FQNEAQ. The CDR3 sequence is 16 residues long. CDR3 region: CASSLGPDRGGQPQHF. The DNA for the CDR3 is TGTGCCAGCAGCTTGGGTCCGGACAGGGGCGGTCAGCCCCAGCATTTT.

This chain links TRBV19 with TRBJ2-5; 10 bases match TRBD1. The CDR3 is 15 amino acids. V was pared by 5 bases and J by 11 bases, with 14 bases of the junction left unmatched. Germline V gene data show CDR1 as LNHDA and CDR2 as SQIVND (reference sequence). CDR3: CASSLPGQGSGEQYF. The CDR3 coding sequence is TGTGCCAGTAGTTTACCGGGACAGGGGTCGGGGGAGCAGTACTTC. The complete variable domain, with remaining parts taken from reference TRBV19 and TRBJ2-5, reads DGGITQSPKYLFRKEGQNVTLSCEQNLNHDAMYWYRQDPGQGLRLIYYSQIVNDFQKGDIAEGYSVSREKKESFPLTVTSAQKNPTAFYLCASSLPGQGSGEQYFGPGTRLLVL.

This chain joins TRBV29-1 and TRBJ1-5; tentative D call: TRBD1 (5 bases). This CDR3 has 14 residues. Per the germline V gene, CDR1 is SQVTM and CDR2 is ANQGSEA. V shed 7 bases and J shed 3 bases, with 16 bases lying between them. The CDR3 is CSASGGRDNQPQHF. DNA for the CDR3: TGCAGCGCCTCCGGCGGCAGGGACAATCAGCCCCAGCATTTT.

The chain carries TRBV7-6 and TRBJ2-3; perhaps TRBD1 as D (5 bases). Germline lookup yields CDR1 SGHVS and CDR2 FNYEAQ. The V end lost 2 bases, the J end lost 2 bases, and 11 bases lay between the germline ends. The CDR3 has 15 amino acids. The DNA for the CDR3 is TGTGCCAGCAGCTTATCCATGGGGCCCACAGATACGCAGTATTTT. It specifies CASSLSMGPTDTQYF.

In nucleotides, the CDR3 is TGTGCCATCAGTCAGGGAGCGGGGCGGACCTACGAGCAGTACTTC. This codes for CAISQGAGRTYEQYF. The chain carries TRBV10-3 and TRBJ2-7; 7 bases align to TRBD2. CDR1 and CDR2 from the germline V gene are ENHRY and SYGVKD. The CDR3 has 15 residues. Trimming cost V 5 bases and J 2 bases; bases outside gene matches: 9.

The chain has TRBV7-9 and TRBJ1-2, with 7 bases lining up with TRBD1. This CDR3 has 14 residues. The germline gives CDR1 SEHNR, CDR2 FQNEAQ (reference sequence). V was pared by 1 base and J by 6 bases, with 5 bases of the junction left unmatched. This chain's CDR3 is CASSLGSGTDGYTF. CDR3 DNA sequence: TGTGCCAGCAGCTTAGGATCCGGGACAGATGGCTACACCTTC.

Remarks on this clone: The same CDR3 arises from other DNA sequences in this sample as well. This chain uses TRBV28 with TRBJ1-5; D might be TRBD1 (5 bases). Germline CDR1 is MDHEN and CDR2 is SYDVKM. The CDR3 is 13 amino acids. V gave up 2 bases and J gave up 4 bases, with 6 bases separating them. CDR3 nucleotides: TGTGCCAGCAGTTTACAGGGAAATCAGCCCCAGCATTTT. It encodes CASSLQGNQPQHF.

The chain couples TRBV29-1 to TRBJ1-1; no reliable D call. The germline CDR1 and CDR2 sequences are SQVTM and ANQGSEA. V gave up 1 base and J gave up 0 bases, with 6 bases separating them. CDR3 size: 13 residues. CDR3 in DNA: TGCAGCGTTGAAGGCGCCATGAACACTGAAGCTTTCTTT. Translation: CSVEGAMNTEAFF.

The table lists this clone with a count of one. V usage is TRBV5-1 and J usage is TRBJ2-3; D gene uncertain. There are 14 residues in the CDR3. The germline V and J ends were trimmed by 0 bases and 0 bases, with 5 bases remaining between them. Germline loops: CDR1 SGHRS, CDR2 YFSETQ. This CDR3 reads CASSLAVSTDTQYF. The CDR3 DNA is TGCGCCAGCAGCTTGGCTGTCAGCACAGATACGCAGTATTTT. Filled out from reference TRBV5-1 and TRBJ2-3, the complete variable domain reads KAGVTQTPRYLIKTRGQQVTLSCSPISGHRSVSWYQQTPGQGLQFLFEYFSETQRNKGNFPGRFSGRQFSNSRSEMNVSTLELGDSALYLCASSLAVSTDTQYFGPGTRLTVL.

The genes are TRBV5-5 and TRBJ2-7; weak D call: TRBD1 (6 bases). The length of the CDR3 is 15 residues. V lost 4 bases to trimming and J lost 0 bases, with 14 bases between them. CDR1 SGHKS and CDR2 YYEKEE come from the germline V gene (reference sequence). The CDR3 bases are TGTGCCAGCAGCCGCCAGGGGCCCAGCTCCTACGAGCAGTACTTC. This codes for CASSRQGPSSYEQYF.

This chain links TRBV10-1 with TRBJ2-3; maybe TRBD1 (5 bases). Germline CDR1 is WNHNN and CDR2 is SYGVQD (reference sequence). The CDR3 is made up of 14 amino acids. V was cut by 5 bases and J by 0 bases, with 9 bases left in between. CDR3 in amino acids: CASSKTVSTDTQYF. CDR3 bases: TGCGCCAGCAGTAAGACAGTCAGCACAGATACGCAGTATTTT.

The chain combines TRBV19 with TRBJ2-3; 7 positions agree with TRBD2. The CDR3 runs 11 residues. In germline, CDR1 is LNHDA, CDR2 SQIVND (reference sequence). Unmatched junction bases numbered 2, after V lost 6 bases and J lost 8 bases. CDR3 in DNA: TGTGCCAGTAGCCCGGGGGGTACGCAGTATTTT. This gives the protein CASSPGGTQYF. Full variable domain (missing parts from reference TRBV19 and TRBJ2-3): DGGITQSPKYLFRKEGQNVTLSCEQNLNHDAMYWYRQDPGQGLRLIYYSQIVNDFQKGDIAEGYSVSREKKESFPLTVTSAQKNPTAFYLCASSPGGTQYFGPGTRLTVL.

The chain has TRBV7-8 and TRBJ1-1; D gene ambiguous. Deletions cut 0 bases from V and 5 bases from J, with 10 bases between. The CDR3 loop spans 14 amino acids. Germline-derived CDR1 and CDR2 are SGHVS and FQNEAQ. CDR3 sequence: CASSLAPGWTEAFF. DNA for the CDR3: TGTGCCAGCAGCTTAGCGCCGGGGTGGACTGAAGCTTTCTTT.

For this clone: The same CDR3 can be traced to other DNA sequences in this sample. CDR3 protein: CASREGASTDTQYF. The CDR3 bases are TGCGCCAGCAGGGAAGGGGCTAGCACAGATACGCAGTATTTT. The rearrangement links TRBV5-1 to TRBJ2-3; D is perhaps TRBD1 (5 bases). Germline V gives CDR1 SGHRS, CDR2 YFSETQ. The CDR3 sequence is 14 residues long. Trimming left V 5 bases short and J 0 bases short, with 10 bases between.